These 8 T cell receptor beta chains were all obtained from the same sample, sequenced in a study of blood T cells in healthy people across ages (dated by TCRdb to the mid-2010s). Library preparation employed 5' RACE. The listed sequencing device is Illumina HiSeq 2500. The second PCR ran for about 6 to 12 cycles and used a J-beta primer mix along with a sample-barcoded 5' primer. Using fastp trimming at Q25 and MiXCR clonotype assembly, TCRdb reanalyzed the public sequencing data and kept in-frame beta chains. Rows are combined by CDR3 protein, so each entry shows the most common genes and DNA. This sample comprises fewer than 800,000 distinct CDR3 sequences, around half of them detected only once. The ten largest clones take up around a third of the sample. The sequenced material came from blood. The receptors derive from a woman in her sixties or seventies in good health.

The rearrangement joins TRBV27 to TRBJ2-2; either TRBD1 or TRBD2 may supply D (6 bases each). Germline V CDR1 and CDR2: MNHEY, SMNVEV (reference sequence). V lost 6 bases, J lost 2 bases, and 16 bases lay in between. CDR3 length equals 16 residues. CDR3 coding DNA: TGTGCCAGCAGAAAATCCGGGGGCATAAACACCGGGGAGCTGTTTTTT. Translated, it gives CASRKSGGINTGELFF.

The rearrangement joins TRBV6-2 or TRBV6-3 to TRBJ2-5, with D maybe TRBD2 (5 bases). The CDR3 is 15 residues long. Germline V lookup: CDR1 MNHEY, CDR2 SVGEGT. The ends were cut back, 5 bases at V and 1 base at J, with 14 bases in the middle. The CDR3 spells CASSHGAGLQETQYF. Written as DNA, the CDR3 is TGTGCCAGCAGTCACGGCGCGGGCCTCCAAGAGACCCAGTACTTC.

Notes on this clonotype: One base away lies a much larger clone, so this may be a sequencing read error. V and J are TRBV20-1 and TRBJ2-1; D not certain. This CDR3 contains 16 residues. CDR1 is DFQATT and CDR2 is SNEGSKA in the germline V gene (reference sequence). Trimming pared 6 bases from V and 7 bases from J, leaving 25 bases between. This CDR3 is CSANQRSGKSTNEQFF. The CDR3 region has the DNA TGCAGTGCAAATCAACGGTCAGGCAAGTCTACTAATGAGCAGTTCTTC.

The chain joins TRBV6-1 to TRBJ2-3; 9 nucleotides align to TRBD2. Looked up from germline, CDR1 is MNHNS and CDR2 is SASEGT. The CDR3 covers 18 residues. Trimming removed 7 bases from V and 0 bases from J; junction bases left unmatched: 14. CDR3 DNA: TGTGCCAGCATACCCCGGCGGTCGCTAGCGGGAAGCACAGATACGCAGTATTTT. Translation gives CASIPRRSLAGSTDTQYF.

The CDR3 DNA reads TGCGCCAGCAGCCTCGGACAGACAGCCAAAAACATTCAGTACTTC. Translated: CASSLGQTAKNIQYF. V and J are TRBV5-1 and TRBJ2-4; D is perhaps TRBD1 (6 bases). V shed 4 bases and J shed 0 bases, with 11 bases lying between them. This CDR3 is built from 15 residues. The germline CDR1 and CDR2 sequences are SGHRS and YFSETQ.

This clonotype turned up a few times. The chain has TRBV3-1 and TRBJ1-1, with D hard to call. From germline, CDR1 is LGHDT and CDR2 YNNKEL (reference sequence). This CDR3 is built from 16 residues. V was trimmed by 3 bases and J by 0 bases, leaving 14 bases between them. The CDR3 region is CASSQRRAVMNTEAFF. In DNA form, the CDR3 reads TGTGCCAGCAGCCAGCGACGGGCTGTAATGAACACTGAAGCTTTCTTT.

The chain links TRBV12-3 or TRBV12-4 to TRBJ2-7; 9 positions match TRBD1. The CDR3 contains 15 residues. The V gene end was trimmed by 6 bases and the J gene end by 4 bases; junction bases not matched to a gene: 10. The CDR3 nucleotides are TGTGCCAGCAGCAACCAAGGGACAGGGAGATACGAGCAGTACTTC. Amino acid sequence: CASSNQGTGRYEQYF.

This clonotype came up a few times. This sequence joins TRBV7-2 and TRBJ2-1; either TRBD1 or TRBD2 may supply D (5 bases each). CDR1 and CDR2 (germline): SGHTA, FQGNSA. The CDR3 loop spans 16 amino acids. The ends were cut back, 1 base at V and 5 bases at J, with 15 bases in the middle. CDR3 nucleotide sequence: TGTGCCAGCAGCTTAGTCCGGGACCCAGGGAACAATGAGCAGTTCTTC. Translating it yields CASSLVRDPGNNEQFF.